These 21 T cell receptor beta chains were all obtained from the same sample, sequenced in a study of T cells in Graves' hyperthyroidism and ophthalmopathy. Amplification of TCR beta CDR3 regions was performed using RNA transcripts as template. With the HTBI primer set, the TCR CDR3 went through a first round of RT-PCR. TCRdb passed the multiplex PCR reads through MiXCR, listing each CDR3 protein once. Of 490,000 or so distinct CDR3 sequences listed, 22% were seen once; the top ten hold 45% to 50%. The sequencing input was blood. These receptors all come from a woman aged 70-85 years with Graves' ophthalmopathy.

This clonotype was picked up a small number of times. The chain combines TRBV5-5 with TRBJ2-7, with a weak D call TRBD1 (6 bases). Germline V CDR1 and CDR2: SGHKS, YYEKEE (reference sequence). CDR3 length: 14 amino acids. Trimming left V 0 bases short and J 1 base short, with 8 bases between. CDR3 DNA sequence: TGTGCCAGCAGCTTGGCCCAGGGGTCCTACGAGCAGTACTTC. It codes for CASSLAQGSYEQYF.

As to this clonotype: The junction and the germline gene differ at one end; a read error may be behind it. The rearrangement links TRBV28 to TRBJ1-2; D call uncertain. Germline CDR1 MDHEN, CDR2 SYDVKM. This CDR3 comprises 11 residues. The CDR3 reads CVSSLGYGYTF. In DNA, the CDR3 is TGTGTCAGCAGCCTGGGCTATGGCTACACCTTC.

This clonotype was picked up a small number of times. The chain combines TRBV5-1 with TRBJ2-7, with D perhaps matching TRBD1 (6 bases). The ends were cut back, 0 bases at V and 3 bases at J, with 10 bases in the middle. Germline assignment: CDR1 SGHRS and CDR2 YFSETQ. CDR3 length: 14 amino acids. The CDR3 DNA reads TGCGCCAGCAGCTTGGGACAGGCTGGCTACGAGCAGTACTTC. Translating it yields CASSLGQAGYEQYF.

The rearrangement uses TRBV9 and TRBJ2-7; 8 nucleotides match TRBD1. CDR1 is SGDLS and CDR2 is YYNGEE in the germline V gene. V was pared by 1 base and J by 3 bases, with 9 bases of the junction left unmatched. The CDR3 runs 16 residues. The CDR3, as DNA: TGTGCCAGCAGCGTAATCCAGGGGGCCCTCATCTACGAGCAGTACTTC. It yields the protein CASSVIQGALIYEQYF.

CDR3 DNA: TGTGCCAGCAGTGACGGCGGGGTAGCCGAGCAGTACTTC. This codes for CASSDGGVAEQYF. This rearrangement joins TRBV6-1 to TRBJ2-7, with D tentatively TRBD2 (6 bases). This CDR3 has 13 amino acids. Germline loops: CDR1 MNHNS, CDR2 SASEGT. Between the trimmed V and J ends, which lost 3 bases and 6 bases, there was a span of 12 bases.

This chain joins TRBV7-6 and TRBJ1-2, with D hard to call. V lost 1 base to trimming and J lost 4 bases, with 13 bases between them. CDR3 length equals 15 residues. In germline, CDR1 is SGHVS, CDR2 FNYEAQ. The CDR3 DNA sequence: TGTGCCAGCAGCTTAGGGGCAGACCTTCCCTATGGCTACACCTTC. Its translation is CASSLGADLPYGYTF.

This clonotype was recorded many times. V gene TRBV9 combines with J gene TRBJ2-2; D possibly corresponds to TRBD1 (6 bases). Trimming took 4 bases from V and 4 from J, leaving 14 bases between them. Per germline, CDR1 SGDLS and CDR2 YYNGEE. CDR3 length equals 15 residues. The CDR3 protein is CASSLRQASTGELFF. CDR3 in DNA: TGTGCCAGCAGCTTAAGACAGGCGAGCACCGGGGAGCTGTTTTTT.

This clonotype was detected a few times. The chain employs TRBV10-1 and TRBJ2-1; D is perhaps TRBD2 (6 bases). V lost 0 bases and J 6 bases, leaving 15 bases between the germline ends. The germline V gene has CDR1 WNHNN and CDR2 SYGVQD (reference sequence). This CDR3 region has 16 residues. This CDR3 is CASSESGGMFSNEQFF. CDR3 coding DNA: TGCGCCAGCAGTGAGTCGGGGGGTATGTTCTCCAATGAGCAGTTCTTC.

V and J are TRBV30 and TRBJ1-6, with a possible D match to TRBD1 (6 bases). This CDR3 is 14 amino acids long. The germline V gene has CDR1 GTSNPN and CDR2 SVGIG (reference sequence). Trimming took off 1 base at V and 7 bases at J, with 11 bases between the two ends. CDR3 nucleotide sequence: TGTGCCTGGAGTGCTACCGACAGGAATTCACCCCTCCACTTT. It translates to CAWSATDRNSPLHF.

This clonotype was recorded a few times. CDR3 DNA: TGCGCCAGCAGCCAAGATCGAAGGGTCGGTGAGCAGTTCTTC. Its translation is CASSQDRRVGEQFF. The V gene is TRBV4-3, the J gene TRBJ2-1; D gene unclear. CDR3 size: 14 residues. Germline V gene lookup returns CDR1 LGHNA and CDR2 YSLEER. V dropped 0 bases and J dropped 9 bases, with 12 bases sitting between them.

This clonotype was seen at least ten times. The genes are TRBV12-3 or TRBV12-4 and TRBJ1-5; perhaps TRBD1 as D (6 bases). The V and J ends lost 3 bases and 14 bases respectively, with 14 bases between them. This CDR3 is 12 amino acids long. In DNA, the CDR3 is TGTGCCAGCAGTTTCGGGGGGCCTCCCAAGCATTTT. Residues: CASSFGGPPKHF.

V and J are TRBV20-1 and TRBJ2-1; a weak D match, TRBD2 (5 bases). This CDR3 is 12 amino acids long. Germline V lookup: CDR1 DFQATT, CDR2 SNEGSKA (reference sequence). V was cut by 5 bases and J by 8 bases, with 13 bases left in between. The CDR3 loop is CSAPNDYYEQFF. The CDR3 nucleotides are TGCAGTGCTCCAAACGACTATTATGAGCAGTTCTTC.

The J gene is TRBJ2-4, the V gene TRBV7-9; TRBD2 is a possible D gene (6 bases). Germline V CDR1 and CDR2: SEHNR, FQNEAQ (reference sequence). V lost 2 bases to trimming and J lost 6 bases, with 14 bases between them. This CDR3 is 15 amino acids long. The CDR3 nucleotides are TGTGCCAGCAGCTTAAATTTCGGGAGCTCAAACATTCAGTACTTC. Its translation: CASSLNFGSSNIQYF. Looking up the rest from reference TRBV7-9 and TRBJ2-4 gives the full variable domain: DTGVSQNPRHKITKRGQNVTFRCDPISEHNRLYWYRQTLGQGPEFLTYFQNEAQLEKSRLLSDRFSAERPKGSFSTLEIQRTEQGDSAMYLCASSLNFGSSNIQYFGAGTRLSVL.

This clonotype was seen only a few times. The genes are TRBV7-2 and TRBJ2-3; the D is unclear. The germline V gene encodes CDR1 SGHTA and CDR2 FQGNSA. This CDR3 contains 12 residues. The V and J ends lost 3 bases and 8 bases respectively, with 9 bases between them. CDR3 in amino acids: CASSFEIGTQYF. The CDR3 DNA reads TGTGCCAGCAGCTTTGAGATAGGTACGCAGTATTTT.

This chain uses TRBV18 with TRBJ1-5, with a weak D call TRBD1 (5 bases). The CDR3 loop spans 13 amino acids. Germline V gene sequence: CDR1 KGHSH, CDR2 LQKENI. V gave up 2 bases and J gave up 7 bases, with 9 bases separating them. CDR3 protein: CASSPDQGQPQHF. CDR3 DNA sequence: TGTGCCAGCTCACCAGACCAGGGCCAGCCCCAGCATTTT.

In its sample, this clonotype was seen a few times. V and J are TRBV5-6 and TRBJ1-2, with unresolved D. Trimming removed 0 bases from V and 1 base from J, with 7 bases in between. CDR3 length: 14 residues. Germline CDR1 and CDR2: SGHDT and YYEEEE. CDR3 DNA sequence: TGTGCCAGCAGCTTGGAGACGTATAACTATGGCTACACCTTC. Protein: CASSLETYNYGYTF.

This clonotype was seen only a few times. The V and J genes are TRBV2 and TRBJ2-7, with D perhaps TRBD2 (5 bases). Germline assignment: CDR1 SNHLY and CDR2 FYNNEI. Trimming took 8 bases from V and 2 from J, leaving 19 bases between them. The CDR3 has 15 residues. CDR3 loop: CASVEADLVPYEQYF. The CDR3, as DNA: TGTGCCAGCGTGGAGGCGGACTTGGTTCCCTACGAGCAGTACTTC.

Ten or more counts support this clonotype. J is TRBJ1-5 and V is TRBV11-2; D gene uncertain. CDR1 is SGHAT and CDR2 is FQNNGV in the germline V gene. This CDR3 has 15 residues. V gave up 5 bases and J gave up 0 bases, with 11 bases separating them. The CDR3 loop is CASSPTPGSNQPQHF. The CDR3 nucleotides read TGTGCCAGCAGCCCCACGCCGGGTAGCAATCAGCCCCAGCATTTT.

The chain is built from TRBV5-6 and TRBJ1-1, with 7 bases fitting TRBD1. CDR1 is SGHDT, CDR2 YYEEEE, per germline. Losses at the gene ends were 4 bases for V and 7 bases for J; bases not matched to a gene: 4. The CDR3 consists of 12 residues. The CDR3 DNA reads as TGTGCCAGCAGCAGGAGACAGGGTGAAGCTTTCTTT. As protein: CASSRRQGEAFF.

This clonotype was seen repeatedly, ten times or more. V gene TRBV3-1 combines with J gene TRBJ2-3; D is undetermined. The CDR3 spans 14 residues. Trimming took 1 base from V and 0 from J, leaving 5 bases between them. Germline V gene data show CDR1 as LGHDT and CDR2 as YNNKEL (reference sequence). The CDR3 sequence: CASSQAQSTDTQYF. CDR3 nucleotide sequence: TGTGCCAGCAGCCAAGCTCAGAGCACAGATACGCAGTATTTT.

The chain links TRBV6-6 to TRBJ1-4; weak D call: TRBD1 (5 bases). The CDR3 extends over 15 amino acids. Trimming removed 0 bases at V and 7 bases at J, with 12 bases between. Looked up from germline, CDR1 is MNHNY and CDR2 is SVGAGI (reference sequence). DNA for the CDR3: TGTGCCAGCAGTTACTCGATGGGGCGGGGTGAAAAACTGTTTTTT. This codes for CASSYSMGRGEKLFF.